This TCR beta chain was identified in a study of blood T cell repertoires in COVID-19. V was pared by 2 bases and J by 4 bases, with 8 bases between. CDR3 length: 13 residues. Those enrolled, adults aged roughly 18 to 90 years, came from roughly 22 US areas. Per the authors' pipeline: From reference gene primer amplification, estimates of nucleated cell counts were derived. Here immunoSEQ multiplex PCR was the method, and the copy in TCRdb shows in-frame clones only, minus some. V and J calls plus clone size are reproduced from that table; the DNA served to infer D and trimming. The top ten clones hold 4.4% of a sample with approximately 170,000 clones, over 65% of them seen once.

V usage is TRBV12-3 or TRBV12-4 and J usage is TRBJ1-1, with D unresolved. The clonotype originates from a woman aged 45 to 65 who had recovered from COVID-19. Material: PBMCs or T cells enriched from blood (not recorded which). The CDR3 DNA reads TGTGCCAGCAGTTTAACAGAGGGCACTGAAGCTTTCTTT. It specifies CASSLTEGTEAFF.